This TCR beta chain appears in the sequencing data of a study of CD8 T cell repertoires and HIV-1 epitope variants. V was trimmed by 8 bases and J by 7 bases, leaving 9 bases between them. The CDR3 loop spans 11 amino acids. Germline lookup yields CDR1 SNHLY and CDR2 FYNNEI. Assay: immunoSEQ multiplex PCR; the TCRdb copy retains only in-frame clones and omits some. The sample lists over 90,000 clones, 60% to 80% occurring once. The specimen sequenced was uncultured baseline CD8+ T cells from peripheral blood mononuclear cells (PBMCs). The chain has TRBV2 and TRBJ2-1; no firm D call. The clonotype comes from a male donor with HIV. CDR3 residues: CASYGPNEQFF. In nucleotides, the CDR3 is TGTGCCAGCTATGGGCCGAATGAGCAGTTCTTC. The complete variable domain, with remaining parts taken from reference TRBV2 and TRBJ2-1, reads EPEVTQTPSHQVTQMGQEVILRCVPISNHLYFYWYRQILGQKVEFLVSFYNNEISEKSEIFDDQFSVERPDGSNFTLKIRSTKLEDSAMYFCASYGPNEQFFGPGTRLTVL.